Below are 8 T cell receptor beta chains sequenced from a single sample in a study of blood T cell repertoires in COVID-19. Data came from immunoSEQ multiplex PCR; TCRdb stores just in-frame clones and leaves some out. The sample includes a few hundred thousand clones, 75% to 90% of them seen just once. The material sequenced was PBMCs or T cells enriched from blood (not recorded which). These receptor sequences come from a man younger than 45 who had recovered from COVID-19.

This clone was detected only a few times. V and J are TRBV24-1 and TRBJ1-5; D remains ambiguous. Trimming took 3 bases from V and 7 from J, leaving 6 bases between them. The CDR3 length is 12 residues. Germline V gene lookup returns CDR1 KGHDR and CDR2 SFDVKD. This CDR3 reads CATSDPGQPQHF. Here the CDR3 DNA reads TGTGCCACCAGTGATCCGGGACAGCCCCAGCATTTT.

This chain uses TRBV2 with TRBJ2-7; no reliable D call. Germline V gene lookup returns CDR1 SNHLY and CDR2 FYNNEI. The CDR3 covers 12 residues. Trimming stripped 6 bases from V and 3 bases from J, with 9 bases between. DNA for the CDR3: TGTGCCAGCAGACGCCTAAACTACGAGCAGTACTTC. It encodes CASRRLNYEQYF.

V usage is TRBV28 and J usage is TRBJ2-2, with a tentative D call TRBD1 (5 bases). Per germline, CDR1 MDHEN and CDR2 SYDVKM. The CDR3 contains 17 residues. Trimming shortened V by 10 bases and J by 3 bases, and 24 bases separated the two germline ends. CDR3 in amino acids: CATHRTKTSRHTGELFF. The CDR3 DNA follows: TGTGCCACCCATAGGACAAAAACTTCGAGGCACACCGGGGAGCTGTTTTTT. The full variable domain, completed using reference TRBV28 and TRBJ2-2, is DVKVTQSSRYLVKRTGEKVFLECVQDMDHENMFWYRQDPGLGLRLIYFSYDVKMKEKGDIPEGYSVSREKKERFSLILESASTNQTSMYLCATHRTKTSRHTGELFFGEGSRLTVL.

The chain recombines TRBV28 with TRBJ1-2, with D maybe TRBD1 (6 bases). Looked up from germline, CDR1 is MDHEN and CDR2 is SYDVKM. Trimming cost V 7 bases and J 3 bases, with 12 bases left between them. This CDR3 region has 13 residues. The CDR3: CASTSGGDYGYTF. The CDR3 nucleotides read TGTGCCAGCACGTCGGGGGGCGACTATGGCTACACCTTC.

This chain uses TRBV12-5 with TRBJ1-4; D unclear. Germline values: CDR1 LGHNT, CDR2 FRNRAP. The V gene lost 3 bases and the J gene lost 4 bases, with 9 bases spanning the gap. The CDR3 runs to 14 residues. CDR3 residues: CASGLVGLNEKLFF. In nucleotides, the CDR3 is TGTGCTAGTGGTTTAGTGGGCCTTAATGAAAAACTGTTTTTT.

This rearrangement joins TRBV7-3 to TRBJ2-1, with 9 nucleotides matching TRBD2. Germline trimming cut 4 bases from V and 2 bases from J; bases unmatched to any gene: 3. Germline V gives CDR1 SGHTA, CDR2 FQGTGA. This CDR3 is built from 15 residues. CDR3 region: CASSSPSGAYNEQFF. CDR3 DNA: TGTGCCAGCAGCTCCCCTAGCGGGGCCTACAATGAGCAGTTCTTC.

V is TRBV7-9 and J is TRBJ1-1; D gene uncertain. Per germline, CDR1 SEHNR and CDR2 FQNEAQ (reference sequence). V gave up 5 bases and J gave up 3 bases, with 10 bases separating them. This CDR3 is 13 amino acids long. As DNA, the CDR3 is TGTGCCAGCAGCCGACCCCGGGACACTGAAGCTTTCTTT. Residues: CASSRPRDTEAFF. Variable domain in full (rest from reference TRBV7-9 and TRBJ1-1): DTGVSQNPRHKITKRGQNVTFRCDPISEHNRLYWYRQTLGQGPEFLTYFQNEAQLEKSRLLSDRFSAERPKGSFSTLEIQRTEQGDSAMYLCASSRPRDTEAFFGQGTRLTVV.

The chain recombines TRBV18 with TRBJ2-1; TRBD2 matches 8 bases. This CDR3 region has 15 residues. V dropped 2 bases and J dropped 7; count of bases not matched to a gene: 7. Germline-derived CDR1 and CDR2 are KGHSH and LQKENI. CDR3 residues: CASSPGAGAWNEQFF. Written as DNA, the CDR3 is TGTGCCAGCTCACCAGGAGCGGGAGCTTGGAATGAGCAGTTCTTC.